A selection of T cell receptor beta chains follows, all from one sample in a study of control samples from healthy donors and cancer patients. Here immunoSEQ multiplex PCR was the method, and the copy in TCRdb shows in-frame clones only, minus some. The data contain some 200,000 clones, just under 95% of them singletons. Sequencing was carried out using blood. These TCRs come from a man aged 18 to 29 in good health. Each CDR3 is given without its conserved first and last residue.

TRBJ1-5,TRBV27,ASSGTGPQPQH
TRBJ2-3,TRBV5-1,ASSLGSIGTDTQY
TRBJ2-2,TRBV19,ASKSSAGELF
TRBJ2-7,TRBV5-1,ASSLEQGAYEQY
TRBJ1-6,TRBV5-8,ASSYRLNNSPLH
TRBJ1-2,TRBV30,AWSVGGSYGYT
TRBJ2-3,TRBV6-5,ATRDRGTQY
TRBJ1-6,TRBV21-1,ASSKGRQGAKGNSPLH
TRBJ2-2,TRBV5-1,ASSLAGAEAGELF
TRBJ2-7,TRBV2,ASFRGEQY
TRBJ1-5,TRBV6-5,ASSGYSNQPQH
TRBJ1-2,TRBV18,ASSPAGDSYGYT
TRBJ1-5,TRBV25-1,ASSEYGSNQPQH
TRBJ1-5,TRBV2,ASSDDSSGSPGFQPQH
TRBJ1-4,TRBV7-2,ASSKYGVGYATNEKLF
TRBJ1-1,TRBV2,ATRGRTEAF
TRBJ2-3,TRBV7-9,ASSRGSEGTDTQY
TRBJ2-2,TRBV19,ASSQDRDTGELF
TRBJ2-7,TRBV7-8,ASSRQTGGFYEQY
TRBJ1-5,TRBV24-1,ATSDRGGAAQPQH
TRBJ1-3,TRBV18,ASSPITGVTDTIY
TRBJ2-7,TRBV4-1,ASSQAGQGVGYEQY
TRBJ1-4,TRBV27,ASSLRQGSGNEKLF
TRBJ1-2,TRBV5-1,ASSPDRGYGYT
TRBJ1-6,TRBV10-1,ASSESTGDRSPLH
TRBJ1-4,TRBV7-9,ASSRQGLGEKLF
TRBJ2-3,TRBV27,ASSLRHSTDTQY
TRBJ2-7,TRBV5-1,ASSQTPGVSEQY
TRBJ2-2,TRBV7-3,ASSLKSGIGPGELF
TRBJ1-1,TRBV15,ATRAGEGPIEAF
TRBJ1-2,TRBV18,ASSTGPFYGYT
TRBJ1-5,TRBV5-1,ASSLASGQPQH
TRBJ2-7,TRBV13,ASSSGTENLYEQY
TRBJ2-7,TRBV6-1,ASSERWPSYEQY
TRBJ1-2,TRBV15,ATSRDNRPGAYGYT
TRBJ2-6,TRBV5-1,ASSLDVAGANVLT
TRBJ1-1,TRBV5-1,ASSLVTLFGYTEAF
TRBJ2-5,TRBV18,ASSPDTGGVGQETQY
TRBJ2-7,TRBV15,ATSRESGQTYEQY
TRBJ1-1,TRBV6-1,ASSDVRRAEAF
TRBJ2-2,TRBV7-6,ASSLAGSQTFGELF